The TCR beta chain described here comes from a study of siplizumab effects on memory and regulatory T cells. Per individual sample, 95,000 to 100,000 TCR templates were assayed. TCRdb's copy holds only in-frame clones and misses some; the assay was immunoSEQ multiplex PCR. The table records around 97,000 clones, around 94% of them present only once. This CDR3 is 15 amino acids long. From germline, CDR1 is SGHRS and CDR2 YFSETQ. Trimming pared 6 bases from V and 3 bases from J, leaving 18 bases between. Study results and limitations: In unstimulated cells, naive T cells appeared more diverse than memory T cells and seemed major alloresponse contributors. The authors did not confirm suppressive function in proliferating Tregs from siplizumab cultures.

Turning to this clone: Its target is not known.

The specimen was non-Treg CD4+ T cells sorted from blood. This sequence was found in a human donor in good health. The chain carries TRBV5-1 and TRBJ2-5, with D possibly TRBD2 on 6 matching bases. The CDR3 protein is CASTLVPGLKETQYF. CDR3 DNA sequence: TGCGCCAGCACCCTTGTCCCGGGACTGAAAGAGACCCAGTACTTC.